The 15 T cell receptor beta chains given below trace back to one sample, sequenced in a study of cytomegalovirus exposure and HLA in healthy donors. The PCR was carried out with 60 Vbeta primers and 13 Jbeta primers. Assay used: immunoSEQ multiplex PCR; TCRdb lists only in-frame clones, some missing. The profile shows around 250,000 clones, about 90% of them singletons. Sequenced material: PBMCs. The origin of the receptors is a girl aged 2-10 years in good health and CMV-seronegative.

The chain carries TRBV6-1 and TRBJ1-2; TRBD1 matches 10 bases. Per germline, CDR1 MNHNS and CDR2 SASEGT. The V and J ends lost 5 bases and 5 bases, in that order; junction bases with no gene match: 5. The CDR3 is 14 amino acids. CDR3 in amino acids: CASSNDRGLYGYTF. CDR3 coding DNA: TGTGCCAGCAGTAATGACAGGGGGCTGTATGGCTACACCTTC.

The chain joins TRBV30 to TRBJ2-1; 8 bases match TRBD2. Trimming removed 0 bases from V and 4 bases from J; junction bases left unmatched: 5. Germline loops: CDR1 GTSNPN, CDR2 SVGIG (reference sequence). CDR3 length: 15 residues. The CDR3 reads CAWSVGAGAYNEQFF. The CDR3 nucleotides are TGTGCCTGGAGTGTGGGAGCGGGAGCGTACAATGAGCAGTTCTTC.

The chain has TRBV6-8 and TRBJ2-7, with D tentatively TRBD1 (5 bases). This CDR3 is built from 14 residues. From germline, CDR1 is MNHGY and CDR2 SAAAGT. The ends were cut back, 2 bases at V and 6 bases at J, with 14 bases in the middle. CDR3 sequence: CASSYGARICEQYF. In nucleotides, the CDR3 is TGTGCCAGCAGTTACGGGGCTAGGATCTGCGAGCAGTACTTC.

This chain uses TRBV5-1 with TRBJ1-3; 8 bases line up with TRBD1. J gave up 0 bases and V 3 bases, and 2 bases lay outside the gene matches. From germline, CDR1 is SGHRS and CDR2 YFSETQ. The CDR3 spans 15 residues. CDR3 amino acids: CASSSTGASGNTIYF. CDR3 DNA: TGCGCCAGCAGCTCGACAGGGGCCTCTGGAAACACCATATATTTT. Looking up the rest from reference TRBV5-1 and TRBJ1-3 gives the full variable domain: KAGVTQTPRYLIKTRGQQVTLSCSPISGHRSVSWYQQTPGQGLQFLFEYFSETQRNKGNFPGRFSGRQFSNSRSEMNVSTLELGDSALYLCASSSTGASGNTIYFGEGSWLTVV.

The CDR3 spells CAITGSGNTIYF. The CDR3 region has the DNA TGTGCCATCACGGGCTCTGGAAACACCATATATTTT. J is TRBJ1-3 and V is TRBV7-6; D unresolved. The germline V gene has CDR1 SGHVS and CDR2 FNYEAQ. Between the trimmed V and J ends, which lost 10 bases and 0 bases, there was a span of 7 bases. This CDR3 comprises 12 residues.

V usage is TRBV29-1 and J usage is TRBJ2-7, with D uncertain. The germline CDR1 and CDR2 sequences are SQVTM and ANQGSEA. Trimming left V 2 bases short and J 7 bases short, with 9 bases between. This CDR3 has 11 residues. Here the CDR3 reads CSVESLGEQYF. CDR3 in DNA: TGCAGCGTTGAAAGCCTCGGGGAGCAGTACTTC.

This sequence joins TRBV5-8 and TRBJ2-7; a weak D match, TRBD1 (5 bases). Trimming shortened V by 4 bases and J by 5 bases, and 7 bases separated the two germline ends. Germline V gives CDR1 SGHTS, CDR2 YDEGEE. The CDR3 extends over 11 amino acids. As DNA, the CDR3 is TGTGCCAGCAGCCCAGGGCACGAGCAGTACTTC. This sequence encodes CASSPGHEQYF.

The chain links TRBV7-9 to TRBJ1-4, with 8 bases that match TRBD1. Germline CDR1 SEHNR, CDR2 FQNEAQ (reference sequence). V gave up 2 bases and J gave up 5 bases; unmatched junction bases: 7. The CDR3 sequence is 16 residues long. The CDR3 protein is CASSLNLRQGNEKLFF. The CDR3, as DNA: TGTGCCAGCAGCTTAAATTTGAGACAGGGGAATGAAAAACTGTTTTTT. Filled out from reference TRBV7-9 and TRBJ1-4, the complete variable domain reads DTGVSQNPRHKITKRGQNVTFRCDPISEHNRLYWYRQTLGQGPEFLTYFQNEAQLEKSRLLSDRFSAERPKGSFSTLEIQRTEQGDSAMYLCASSLNLRQGNEKLFFGSGTQLSVL.

This sequence joins TRBV4-2 and TRBJ2-3; 7 bases map to TRBD1. The CDR3 is 16 residues long. The germline V gene encodes CDR1 LGHNA and CDR2 YNFKEQ. The V gene end was trimmed by 0 bases and the J gene end by 2 bases; junction bases not matched to a gene: 5. CDR3 nucleotide sequence: TGTGCCAGCAGCCAAGATAGGGGGCGAGACACAGATACGCAGTATTTT. It codes for CASSQDRGRDTDTQYF.

V gene TRBV13 combines with J gene TRBJ2-1; D is possibly TRBD2 (6 bases). The CDR3 is 16 amino acids. The germline V gene encodes CDR1 PRHDT and CDR2 FYEKMQ (reference sequence). Trimming removed 4 bases at V and 0 bases at J, with 13 bases between. The CDR3 is CASSSRDSLSYNEQFF. The DNA for the CDR3 is TGTGCCAGCAGCTCCCGGGACTCCCTCTCCTACAATGAGCAGTTCTTC.

The chain recombines TRBV9 with TRBJ2-3; TRBD1 matches at 9 bases. The CDR3 contains 21 residues. Losses at the gene ends were 3 bases for V and 0 bases for J; bases not matched to a gene: 20. Germline V gene lookup returns CDR1 SGDLS and CDR2 YYNGEE. The CDR3 nucleotides are TGTGCCAGCAGCGCCCCTGGACCCGGGACAGGGAGGGAGGCTAGCACAGATACGCAGTATTTT. Translation: CASSAPGPGTGREASTDTQYF.

The CDR3 spells CASSEGSAGEQFF. The DNA of the CDR3 is TGCGCCAGCAGTGAGGGAAGCGCTGGTGAGCAGTTCTTC. The rearrangement uses TRBV10-1 and TRBJ2-1; D not certain. This CDR3 has 13 residues. The germline V gene encodes CDR1 WNHNN and CDR2 SYGVQD (reference sequence). V was pared by 2 bases and J by 9 bases, with 11 bases between.

The chain joins TRBV19 to TRBJ1-5; D call uncertain. Per the germline V gene, CDR1 is LNHDA and CDR2 is SQIVND (reference sequence). The V gene lost 9 bases and the J gene lost 3 bases, with 27 bases spanning the gap. This CDR3 is built from 18 residues. CDR3 in amino acids: CASNTHLSGSRPNQPQHF. CDR3 in DNA: TGTGCCAGCAATACACACCTCTCGGGAAGCCGTCCCAATCAGCCCCAGCATTTT.

The chain employs TRBV6-6 and TRBJ2-3, with 10 bases identical to TRBD2. With 6 bases clipped from V and 5 bases from J, the junction kept 8 bases outside the gene matches. Germline V CDR1 and CDR2: MNHNY, SVGAGI (reference sequence). The CDR3 is 15 amino acids. CDR3 sequence (DNA): TGTGCCAGCAGAAGACTAGCGGGTTTGGTAGATACGCAGTATTTT. As protein: CASRRLAGLVDTQYF.

The rearrangement joins TRBV9 to TRBJ2-1; 8 bases fit TRBD2. Germline assignment: CDR1 SGDLS and CDR2 YYNGEE. V lost 4 bases, J lost 5 bases, and 8 bases stayed unmatched. There are 15 residues in the CDR3. The CDR3 nucleotides read TGTGCCAGCAGCCAGACCGGGACTAGTAACAATGAGCAGTTCTTC. This sequence encodes CASSQTGTSNNEQFF.